The rows below give T cell receptor beta chains drawn from one sample of a study of blood T cell repertoires in COVID-19. The assay was immunoSEQ multiplex PCR, and TCRdb's table has in-frame clones only and misses some. The sample carries over 150,000 clones, 83% recorded once. What was sequenced was peripheral blood. All receptors derive from a woman aged 70-85 years with COVID-19, enrolled during active disease. Each CDR3 is given with its conserved first and last residue. D genes are given only for firm matches. A clone size is listed for some rows: how often the clone was seen (once, few, many), or a class if it is expanded.

>TRBV10-3|TRBD1|TRBJ1-1|once
CAISDRDRGTGTEAFF
TGTGCCATCAGTGACCGGGACAGGGGGACGGGGACTGAAGCTTTCTTT
>TRBV12-3/TRBV12-4|.|TRBJ2-2|once
CASSLRRTGELFF
TGTGCCAGCAGTCTCCGTCGTACCGGGGAGCTGTTTTTT
>TRBV10-2|.|TRBJ2-1|few
CASSDPAGTYEQFF
TGCGCCAGCAGTGATCCCGCGGGAACCTATGAGCAGTTCTTC
>TRBV10-2|.|TRBJ2-1|.
CASSPLAVRGNEQFF
TGCGCCAGCAGCCCCCTCGCGGTACGGGGTAATGAGCAGTTCTTC
>TRBV11-3|.|TRBJ2-1|.
CASSFGRVSYNEQFF
TGTGCCAGCAGCTTCGGTAGAGTCTCCTACAATGAGCAGTTCTTC
>TRBV28|TRBD1|TRBJ2-5|.
CASKGGQGAPETQYF
TGTGCCAGCAAGGGTGGACAGGGGGCCCCAGAGACCCAGTACTTC
>TRBV6-2/TRBV6-3|.|TRBJ1-5|.
CASSYAAGHLNQPQHF
TGTGCCAGCAGTTACGCCGCCGGACACCTCAATCAGCCCCAGCATTTT
>TRBV14|TRBD1|TRBJ2-7|few
CASSQYRGLAYEQYF
TGTGCCAGCAGCCAGTACAGGGGGCTTGCCTACGAGCAGTACTTC
>TRBV18|TRBD1|TRBJ1-1|.
CASSPLRDRATEAFF
TGTGCCAGCTCACCACTTCGGGACAGGGCCACTGAAGCTTTCTTT
>TRBV30|TRBD1|TRBJ1-5|.
CAWSVGQGGGNQPQHF
TGTGCCTGGAGTGTCGGACAGGGAGGGGGCAATCAGCCCCAGCATTTT
>TRBV29-1|.|TRBJ1-1|few
CSVERGGIGAFF
TGCAGCGTTGAGAGGGGAGGAATAGGAGCTTTCTTT
>TRBV10-3|TRBD1|TRBJ2-3|.
CAISADRDTDTQYF
TGTGCCATCAGCGCCGACAGGGACACAGATACGCAGTATTTT
>TRBV7-2|.|TRBJ2-1|.
CASSDGIREPSYNEQFF
TGTGCCAGCAGCGACGGAATCAGGGAACCTTCCTACAATGAGCAGTTCTTC
>TRBV28|TRBD1|TRBJ2-7|.
CASDPRQKGASYEQYF
TGTGCCAGCGACCCCCGCCAGAAGGGGGCCTCCTACGAGCAGTACTTC
>TRBV5-1|TRBD2|TRBJ2-7|.
CASSLAAGVTYEQYF
TGCGCCAGCAGCTTGGCGGCGGGAGTCACCTACGAGCAGTACTTC
>TRBV3-1/TRBV3-2|TRBD1|TRBJ2-7|.
CASSQQGAGGLF
TGTGCCAGCAGCCAACAAGGTGCAGGGGGCTTGTTC
>TRBV4-1|TRBD2|TRBJ2-7|.
CASSLLLAGVHEQYF
TGCGCCAGCAGCCTTCTTCTAGCGGGAGTCCACGAGCAGTACTTC
>TRBV25-1|TRBD1|TRBJ1-1|.
CASSELAAGQGERAFF
TGTGCCAGCAGTGAATTAGCGGCGGGGCAGGGGGAACGAGCTTTCTTT
>TRBV5-1|TRBD1|TRBJ1-3|.
CASSLTGARAGNTIYF
TGCGCCAGCAGCCTCACAGGGGCCCGCGCTGGAAACACCATATATTTT
>TRBV11-2|TRBD1|TRBJ1-6|.
CASSHPTGGGSPLHF
TGTGCCAGCAGCCACCCGACAGGGGGCGGTTCACCCCTCCACTTT
>TRBV30|.|TRBJ2-1|.
CAWSNTLRNEQFF
TGTGCCTGGAGTAACACCCTGCGGAATGAGCAGTTCTTC
>TRBV19|TRBD1|TRBJ2-7|.
CASSILGTGSYEQYF
TGTGCCAGTAGTATTCTCGGGACAGGCTCCTACGAGCAGTACTTC
>TRBV7-2|.|TRBJ2-7|.
CASIRGPGGYEQYF
TGTGCCAGCATTCGGGGCCCCGGGGGCTACGAGCAGTACTTC
>TRBV3-1/TRBV3-2|TRBD1|TRBJ2-4|.
CASSQAGQDNIQYF
TGTGCCAGCAGCCAAGCCGGACAGGACAACATTCAGTACTTC
>TRBV10-3|TRBD2|TRBJ2-7|few
CAILAAGTRGSYEQYF
TGTGCCATCCTAGCGGCAGGGACTAGAGGGTCCTACGAGCAGTACTTC
>TRBV5-1|.|TRBJ1-3|.
CASSLEASLSGNTIYF
TGCGCCAGCAGCTTGGAGGCTAGCCTCTCTGGAAACACCATATATTTT
>TRBV19|.|TRBJ2-3|.
CASSIGDTQYF
TGTGCCAGTAGTATCGGGGATACGCAGTATTTT
>TRBV28|TRBD1|TRBJ1-2|once
CASSLDARGDRGGYTF
TGTGCCAGCAGTTTGGATGCCAGGGGGGATCGCGGTGGCTACACCTTC
>TRBV28|.|TRBJ1-3|.
CASSLFHVRLSGNTIYF
TGTGCCAGCAGTTTATTCCACGTGAGGCTCTCTGGAAACACCATATATTTT
>TRBV24-1|TRBD1|TRBJ2-3|.
CATKGTGGITTDTQYF
TGTGCCACCAAGGGGACAGGGGGCATCACAACAGATACGCAGTATTTT
>TRBV4-3|TRBD2|TRBJ2-5|.
CASSQGLAGAETQYF
TGCGCCAGCAGCCAAGGACTAGCGGGAGCGGAGACCCAGTACTTC
>TRBV5-6|.|TRBJ2-4|.
CASSLGGSAKNIQYF
TGTGCCAGCAGCTTGGGAGGTTCGGCCAAAAACATTCAGTACTTC
>TRBV7-9|.|TRBJ2-3|.
CASSSYSLSTDTQYF
TGTGCCAGCAGCTCTTACTCCCTTAGCACAGATACGCAGTATTTT
>TRBV19|TRBD2|TRBJ2-7|.
CASSIIAGTSRGEQYF
TGTGCCAGTAGTATTATCGCCGGGACTAGCAGGGGCGAGCAGTACTTC
>TRBV7-9|.|TRBJ1-5|.
CASSPGHEQPQHF
TGTGCCAGCAGCCCCGGACATGAACAGCCCCAGCATTTT
>TRBV19|.|TRBJ2-3|.
CASSNGRDTQYF
TGTGCCAGTAGTAACGGGAGAGATACGCAGTATTTT
>TRBV4-1|TRBD2|TRBJ2-5|.
CASSSATSGRETQYF
TGCGCCAGCAGCTCGGCGACTAGCGGGAGGGAGACCCAGTACTTC
>TRBV2|TRBD1|TRBJ2-7|.
CASSNKPGQGVAWYF
TGTGCCAGCAGTAATAAACCGGGACAGGGGGTAGCTTGGTACTTC
>TRBV20-1|TRBD2|TRBJ2-3|.
CSASVTSGTDTQYF
TGCAGTGCTAGTGTGACTAGCGGCACAGATACGCAGTATTTT
>TRBV15|TRBD1|TRBJ1-1|.
CATSRGGQGKAEAFF
TGTGCCACCAGCAGAGGGGGACAGGGTAAGGCTGAAGCTTTCTTT
>TRBV11-3|.|TRBJ2-1|.
CASSLVRGHGGEQFF
TGTGCCAGCAGCTTAGTGAGGGGACACGGTGGTGAGCAGTTCTTC
>TRBV5-1|.|TRBJ2-3|.
CASRTGFTDTQYF
TGCGCCAGCCGCACAGGGTTCACAGATACGCAGTATTTT
>TRBV4-1|TRBD1|TRBJ1-3|.
CASSQGPAGTAFTGNTIYF
TGCGCCAGCAGCCAAGGCCCCGCCGGGACAGCCTTCACTGGAAACACCATATATTTT
>TRBV3-1/TRBV3-2|TRBD2|TRBJ2-7|few
CASSHPSGTYEQYF
TGTGCCAGCAGCCATCCTAGCGGGACCTACGAGCAGTACTTC
>TRBV28|.|TRBJ1-6|.
CASSLWDNDNSPLHF
TGTGCCAGCAGTTTATGGGACAATGATAATTCACCCCTCCACTTT
>TRBV10-1|.|TRBJ2-3|.
CASSDGGSGTDTQYF
TGCGCCAGCAGTGACGGGGGTTCTGGCACAGATACGCAGTATTTT
>TRBV3-1/TRBV3-2|.|TRBJ2-4|.
CASSAVESIQYF
TGTGCCAGCAGCGCCGTCGAGAGCATTCAGTACTTC
>TRBV5-4|.|TRBJ2-5|.
CASSLGGQETQYF
TGTGCCAGCAGCTTGGGCGGCCAAGAGACCCAGTACTTC
>TRBV30|.|TRBJ2-2|.
CAWSGRVGTGELFF
TGTGCCTGGAGTGGCAGGGTGGGCACCGGGGAGCTGTTTTTT
>TRBV7-2|TRBD1|TRBJ1-5|once
CASSLVGTVNQPQHF
TGTGCCAGCAGCTTAGTAGGGACAGTAAATCAGCCCCAGCATTTT
>TRBV21-1|.|TRBJ2-7|once
CASSKEVSQIILSNFEQYF
TGTGCCAGCAGCAAAGAAGTTAGCCAGATTATTTTATCCAACTTCGAGCAGTACTTC
>TRBV6-5|TRBD2|TRBJ2-1|.
CASSLTSGVYNEQFF
TGTGCCAGCAGTTTGACTAGCGGTGTCTACAATGAGCAGTTCTTC
>TRBV24-1|.|TRBJ1-5|.
CATSDSGRRQPQHF
TGTGCCACCAGTGATAGTGGACGGAGGCAGCCCCAGCATTTT
>TRBV12-3/TRBV12-4|.|TRBJ1-1|.
CASSFQSTEAFF
TGTGCCAGCAGTTTCCAGTCCACTGAAGCTTTCTTT